A selection of T cell receptor beta chains follows, all from one sample in a study of response to subunit inactivated influenza vaccine. TCRdb fed the RT-PCR reads into MiXCR, producing one record per CDR3 protein. The repertoire holds approximately 570,000 distinct CDR3 sequences, with approximately 7.1% as singletons. This specimen consisted of PBMCs from blood, obtained around 25 months after vaccination. Every receptor here comes from a man between 45 and 75 years old who received an inactivated influenza vaccine. CDR3s include the opening cysteine and the closing phenylalanine or tryptophan. A D gene is named only where the DNA matches it firmly. The size of a clone is reported for some rows only, either as once, few or many, or as a class for expanded clones.

j_call,v_call,d_call,clone_size,cdr3_length,cdr3_aa,cdr3_nt
TRBJ1-4,TRBV5-1,TRBD1,many,15,CASSLTGGNREKLFF,TGCGCCAGCAGCTTGACAGGGGGCAATCGCGAAAAACTGTTTTTT
TRBJ2-5,TRBV7-2,.,few,14,CASSLAPGWETQYF,TGTGCCAGCAGCTTAGCGCCAGGGTGGGAGACCCAGTACTTC
TRBJ2-1,TRBV15,.,.,14,CATSRAVGYNEQFF,TGTGCCACCAGCAGAGCGGTGGGGTACAATGAGCAGTTCTTC
TRBJ2-5,TRBV7-3,TRBD1,.,15,CASSLIATGVETQYF,TGTGCCAGCAGCCTAATAGCGACAGGGGTGGAGACCCAGTACTTC
TRBJ1-5,TRBV12-3/TRBV12-4,TRBD1,.,14,CASRTGTANQPQHF,TGTGCCAGCAGGACCGGGACAGCCAATCAGCCCCAGCATTTT
TRBJ1-4,TRBV21-1,.,.,15,CASSKRRKVNEKLFF,TGTGCCAGCAGCAAGAGACGGAAAGTTAATGAAAAACTGTTTTTT
TRBJ2-7,TRBV15,.,many,13,CATSRDGAYEQYF,TGTGCCACCAGCAGAGATGGAGCCTACGAGCAGTACTTC
TRBJ2-7,TRBV6-2/TRBV6-3,.,.,14,CASSPPQWVYEQYF,TGTGCCAGCAGTCCTCCCCAGTGGGTCTACGAGCAGTACTTC
TRBJ1-3,TRBV6-1,.,.,14,CASSERGAPDTIYF,TGTGCCAGCAGCGAACGGGGGGCGCCGGACACCATATATTTT
TRBJ2-7,TRBV6-2/TRBV6-3,TRBD2,.,13,CASGTSGRYEQYF,TGTGCCAGCGGGACTAGCGGGAGATACGAGCAGTACTTC
TRBJ2-7,TRBV7-2,.,few,12,CASAGNLAQQYF,TGTGCCAGCGCCGGGAACCTAGCCCAGCAGTACTTC
TRBJ2-3,TRBV6-5,.,few,15,CASSYSTVRSDTQYF,TGTGCCAGCAGTTACTCGACGGTTAGATCAGATACGCAGTATTTT
TRBJ2-5,TRBV5-1,.,.,14,CASSLGWTKETQYF,TGCGCCAGCAGCTTGGGTTGGACTAAAGAGACCCAGTACTTC
TRBJ2-7,TRBV20-1,TRBD2,few,14,CSASMLAGGHEQYF,TGCAGTGCTAGTATGCTAGCGGGGGGCCACGAGCAGTACTTC
TRBJ1-1,TRBV29-1,.,many,13,CSAPGLPNTEAFF,TGCAGCGCCCCCGGCCTCCCGAACACTGAAGCTTTCTTT
TRBJ2-6,TRBV19,.,many,16,CASSIDLTPGANVLTF,TGTGCCAGTAGTATAGATCTTACCCCTGGGGCCAACGTCCTGACTTTC
TRBJ2-1,TRBV7-8,TRBD1,.,16,CASSLEGQGMGNEQFF,TGTGCCAGCAGCTTAGAAGGACAGGGGATGGGCAATGAGCAGTTCTTC
TRBJ2-1,TRBV6-5,TRBD2,many,15,CASSSGTSGYNEQFF,TGTGCCAGCAGTTCCGGGACTAGCGGATACAATGAGCAGTTCTTC
TRBJ2-1,TRBV20-1,.,.,12,CSARDPAREQFF,TGCAGTGCTAGAGATCCAGCCCGTGAGCAGTTCTTC
TRBJ2-3,TRBV11-2,.,.,13,CASSFYRADTLYF,TGTGCCAGCAGCTTCTACAGGGCAGATACGCTGTATTTT
TRBJ2-2,TRBV24-1,TRBD1,many,16,CATSNSWTGYTGELFF,TGTGCCACCAGTAATTCCTGGACAGGGTACACCGGGGAGCTGTTTTTT
TRBJ2-4,TRBV5-1,.,.,11,CASSRKNIQYF,TGCGCCAGCAGCAGGAAAAACATTCAGTACTTC
TRBJ2-3,TRBV4-3,TRBD1,many,16,CASSQDPGQWGDTQYF,TGCGCCAGCAGCCAAGACCCGGGACAGTGGGGTGATACGCAGTATTTT
TRBJ1-5,TRBV20-1,.,.,13,CSASGLHNQPQHF,TGCAGTGCTAGTGGACTGCACAATCAGCCCCAGCATTTT
TRBJ2-5,TRBV6-1,.,many,16,CASRGYPKVIQETQYF,TGTGCCAGCAGGGGGTACCCGAAGGTTATTCAAGAGACCCAGTACTTC
TRBJ2-7,TRBV20-1,TRBD1,.,12,CSAYRGTHEQYF,TGCAGTGCTTACAGGGGAACCCACGAGCAGTACTTC
TRBJ1-1,TRBV19,.,.,13,CASSMTRNTEAFF,TGTGCCAGTAGTATGACTCGGAACACTGAAGCTTTCTTT
TRBJ2-7,TRBV4-3,TRBD2,.,16,CASSQTTGLAGYEQYF,TGCGCCAGCAGCCAAACCACGGGACTAGCAGGCTACGAGCAGTACTTC
TRBJ1-2,TRBV6-1,TRBD1,many,15,CASSRSGQVNYGYTF,TGTGCCAGCAGCCGTTCGGGACAGGTTAACTATGGCTACACCTTC
TRBJ2-7,TRBV20-1,TRBD1,few,15,CSARPGDRISYEQYF,TGCAGTGCTAGACCAGGGGACAGGATATCCTACGAGCAGTACTTC
TRBJ2-5,TRBV7-8,.,.,15,CASSLRRTNQETQYF,TGTGCCAGCAGCTTAAGACGGACCAACCAAGAGACCCAGTACTTC
TRBJ2-5,TRBV5-1,TRBD1,.,16,CASSLTDRARQETQYF,TGCGCCAGCAGCTTGACGGACAGGGCGCGACAAGAGACCCAGTACTTC
TRBJ1-2,TRBV7-9,.,many,12,CASSVRGYGYTF,TGTGCCAGCAGCGTCCGGGGTTATGGCTACACCTTC
TRBJ2-3,TRBV24-1,TRBD2,many,17,CATSDFGAGGSTDTQYF,TGTGCCACCAGTGATTTTGGAGCGGGAGGGAGCACAGATACGCAGTATTTT
TRBJ2-5,TRBV12-3/TRBV12-4,.,few,14,CASSLSVLSETQYF,TGTGCCAGCAGTTTAAGTGTGCTATCCGAGACCCAGTACTTC
TRBJ1-6,TRBV27,.,few,15,CASSLFAGVYSPLHF,TGTGCCAGCAGTTTATTCGCAGGGGTCTATTCACCCCTCCACTTT
TRBJ2-3,TRBV5-5,TRBD2,many,16,CASIFLAGGPADTQYF,TGTGCCAGCATCTTTCTAGCGGGAGGGCCCGCAGATACGCAGTATTTT
TRBJ2-7,TRBV7-2,TRBD1,many,13,CASRRGQGHEQYF,TGTGCCAGTCGCCGGGGACAGGGGCACGAGCAGTACTTC
TRBJ2-5,TRBV15,.,many,12,CATSRDFGTSYF,TGTGCCACCAGCAGAGATTTTGGGACAAGCTACTTC
TRBJ2-3,TRBV10-3,TRBD1,many,15,CAISFTGELTDTQYF,TGTGCCATCAGCTTTACAGGGGAACTCACAGATACGCAGTATTTT
TRBJ2-1,TRBV6-2/TRBV6-3,TRBD2,many,21,CASSYLGSELAGIRGHNEQFF,TGTGCCAGCAGTTACTTAGGTTCGGAACTAGCGGGAATTAGAGGTCACAATGAGCAGTTCTTC
TRBJ1-5,TRBV7-8,.,many,17,CASSLRQAPFSNQPQHF,TGTGCCAGCAGCTTAAGACAGGCGCCCTTTAGCAATCAGCCCCAGCATTTT
TRBJ2-6,TRBV29-1,TRBD1,many,19,CSVLLLGYRGSAGANVLTF,TGCAGCGTTCTTCTTCTAGGGTACAGGGGGAGTGCTGGGGCCAACGTCCTGACTTTC
TRBJ1-6,TRBV14,TRBD1,few,14,CASTRQGANSPLHF,TGTGCCAGCACCCGACAGGGGGCAAATTCACCCCTCCACTTT
TRBJ1-5,TRBV6-1,TRBD1,many,14,CASSRDRLGQPQHF,TGTGCCAGCAGCCGGGACAGGCTGGGGCAGCCCCAGCATTTT
TRBJ1-1,TRBV10-3,.,many,14,CAISGPTDNTEAFF,TGTGCCATCAGTGGCCCGACAGATAACACTGAAGCTTTCTTT
TRBJ2-5,TRBV29-1,.,few,15,CSVDPRKGIRETQYF,TGCAGCGTTGATCCGAGAAAAGGCATACGAGAGACCCAGTACTTC
TRBJ2-5,TRBV3-1,.,.,11,CASSQGPPQYF,TGTGCCAGCAGCCAAGGACCCCCCCAGTACTTC
TRBJ2-5,TRBV7-2,TRBD1,.,14,CASSWGQAQETQYF,TGTGCCAGCAGCTGGGGACAGGCACAAGAGACCCAGTACTTC
TRBJ2-7,TRBV28,.,.,15,CASSSDSSPYYEQYF,TGTGCCAGCAGTTCGGACTCAAGCCCCTACTACGAGCAGTACTTC
TRBJ2-4,TRBV27,.,.,12,CASSFLGGIQYF,TGTGCCAGCAGTTTTCTGGGGGGCATTCAGTACTTC
TRBJ2-7,TRBV20-1,.,few,14,CSAPILGSINEQYF,TGCAGTGCTCCCATTCTGGGTAGTATCAACGAGCAGTACTTC
TRBJ2-3,TRBV7-3,TRBD2,many,14,CASKPSGSTDTQYF,TGTGCCAGCAAGCCTAGCGGGAGTACAGATACGCAGTATTTT
TRBJ1-5,TRBV6-1,.,.,11,CASSGDQPQHF,TGTGCCAGCAGTGGGGATCAGCCCCAGCATTTT